These 18 T cell receptor beta chains originate from one sample sequenced in a study of T cell changes during pregnancy in multiple sclerosis (dated by TCRdb to about 2019). Library preparation used the immunoSEQ multiplex PCR assay. TCRdb re-hosts the immuneACCESS table, in-frame sequences only. Its copies lack some clones; in the studies checked, an unresolved V gene accounts for under half of them, and the cause for the rest is not known. The sample contains 40,000 or so clones, 90% to 95% of them found a single time. Approximately 6.1% of the sample is held by the ten biggest clonotypes. Here the sequenced sample was CD8+ T cells from peripheral blood mononuclear cells, taken in the second trimester of pregnancy. The receptors here all came from a female donor with multiple sclerosis, enrolled in a pregnancy study.

The chain uses TRBV7-9 and TRBJ1-1; 7 nucleotides agree with TRBD1. This CDR3 contains 14 residues. After removal of 7 bases from V and 2 bases from J, the junction contained 7 bases not matched to a gene. Germline V gives CDR1 SEHNR, CDR2 FQNEAQ (reference sequence). CDR3 bases: TGTGCCAGCAACCCAACAGGGGTTAACACTGAAGCTTTCTTT. This translates into CASNPTGVNTEAFF.

With respect to this clone: One junction end disagrees with the germline gene, perhaps due to a read error. J is TRBJ2-1 and V is TRBV7-9; TRBD2 is a possible D gene (6 bases). CDR3 length: 12 residues. Germline V gene data show CDR1 as SEHNR and CDR2 as FQNEAQ (reference sequence). CDR3 sequence reads: CGWASVYNEQFF. DNA for the CDR3: TGCGGCTGGGCTAGCGTGTACAATGAGCAGTTCTTC.

V and J are TRBV19 and TRBJ2-1, with TRBD2 matching over 7 bases. Germline V CDR1 and CDR2: LNHDA, SQIVND (reference sequence). V dropped 6 bases and J dropped 5; count of bases not matched to a gene: 4. CDR3 length: 13 amino acids. This CDR3 reads CASSYGGDNEQFF. The CDR3 DNA follows: TGTGCCAGTAGCTATGGGGGGGACAATGAGCAGTTCTTC.

The CDR3 nucleotides read TGTGCCAGCTTCGGGGCCTTGAGGGAAAAGGGGGATGGCTACACCTTC. Its protein is CASFGALREKGDGYTF. The chain joins TRBV7-9 to TRBJ1-2, with D possibly matching TRBD1 (6 bases). V lost 8 bases and J 6 bases, leaving 25 bases between the germline ends. CDR3 length: 16 residues. Germline values: CDR1 SEHNR, CDR2 FQNEAQ (reference sequence).

This chain connects TRBV7-8 to TRBJ2-2, with TRBD2 as a possible D gene (7 bases). The CDR3 has 17 residues. V shed 1 base and J shed 3 bases, with 15 bases lying between them. The germline V gene encodes CDR1 SGHVS and CDR2 FQNEAQ. Here the CDR3 reads CASSLGGGGVYTGELFF. The CDR3 DNA is TGTGCCAGCAGCTTAGGGGGAGGGGGGGTCTACACCGGGGAGCTGTTTTTT.

This clone was recorded only once. This chain joins TRBV7-9 and TRBJ2-7, with D maybe TRBD1 (6 bases). This CDR3 is 12 amino acids long. V was shortened by 4 bases and J by 3 bases, with 7 bases between the two germline ends. CDR1 and CDR2 (germline): SEHNR, FQNEAQ (reference sequence). The CDR3 loop is CASSSRGYEQYF. The CDR3 coding sequence is TGTGCCAGCAGCTCCAGGGGCTACGAGCAGTACTTC.

The chain joins TRBV13 to TRBJ2-2; no clear D gene. V was trimmed by 5 bases and J by 7 bases, leaving 11 bases between them. This CDR3 contains 13 residues. The germline gives CDR1 PRHDT, CDR2 FYEKMQ (reference sequence). The CDR3 region has the DNA TGTGCCAGCAGCCCCCGTAGTGGCGGGGAGCTGTTTTTT. It is translated as CASSPRSGGELFF.

The V and J genes are TRBV7-9 and TRBJ1-4; 9 bases are shared with TRBD1. This CDR3 is built from 17 residues. In germline, CDR1 is SEHNR, CDR2 FQNEAQ (reference sequence). The ends lost 4 bases at V and 6 bases at J; junction bases unmatched: 12. The DNA of the CDR3 is TGTGCCAGCAGCTCGGATGGGACAGGGCGACGGGATGAAAAACTGTTTTTT. It is translated as CASSSDGTGRRDEKLFF.

This clone was seen once. CDR3 sequence: CASSSDRSINYGYTF. Here the CDR3 DNA reads TGTGCCAGCAGCTCGGACAGATCGATAAACTATGGCTACACCTTC. The chain joins TRBV13 to TRBJ1-2, with D perhaps TRBD1 (6 bases). The CDR3 has 15 amino acids. Trimming shortened V by 4 bases and J by 2 bases, and 14 bases separated the two germline ends. Germline V CDR1 and CDR2: PRHDT, FYEKMQ (reference sequence).

J is TRBJ1-2 and V is TRBV27, with D possibly TRBD1 on 6 matching bases. The CDR3 runs 15 residues. The germline gives CDR1 MNHEY, CDR2 SMNVEV (reference sequence). Trimming removed 8 bases from V and 4 bases from J, with 20 bases in between. This chain's CDR3 is CASRNGQGSSYGYTF. CDR3 nucleotides: TGTGCCAGCCGGAACGGGCAGGGGTCCAGCTATGGCTACACCTTC.

The genes are TRBV4-3 and TRBJ2-1, with D tentatively TRBD2 (7 bases). V gave up 4 bases and J gave up 7 bases, with 17 bases separating them. Germline CDR1 LGHNA, CDR2 YSLEER. The CDR3 runs 15 residues. As DNA, the CDR3 is TGCGCCAGCAGCCGGGGAGGGGGGGCAGGGAATGAGCAGTTCTTC. Translated: CASSRGGGAGNEQFF.

V usage is TRBV29-1 and J usage is TRBJ1-5, with TRBD1 matching 7 bases. The junction had 3 bases not matched to a gene; V was cut back by 4 bases and J by 3 bases. CDR3 size: 13 residues. The germline V gene encodes CDR1 SQVTM and CDR2 ANQGSEA. CDR3 loop: CSVADRDNQPQHF. The CDR3 DNA reads TGCAGCGTTGCCGACAGGGACAATCAGCCCCAGCATTTT.

This clone was seen only once. The chain uses TRBV19 and TRBJ1-3, with D uncertain. This CDR3 is 14 amino acids long. V lost 6 bases and J 0 bases, leaving 9 bases between the germline ends. CDR1 is LNHDA, CDR2 SQIVND, per germline (reference sequence). In DNA form, the CDR3 reads TGTGCCAGTAGCTTTCGGGGCTCTGGAAACACCATATATTTT. Translation gives CASSFRGSGNTIYF.

The chain is built from TRBV4-2 and TRBJ2-1, with D perhaps matching TRBD2 (5 bases). V dropped 0 bases and J dropped 3 bases, with 12 bases sitting between them. CDR3 length equals 16 residues. Germline V gene sequence: CDR1 LGHNA, CDR2 YNFKEQ. The CDR3 DNA reads TGTGCCAGCAGCCAAGAAAAAGCGGAGGTCTACAATGAGCAGTTCTTC. The encoded protein is CASSQEKAEVYNEQFF.

This clone showed up just a few times. The genes are TRBV30 and TRBJ2-7; D possibly corresponds to TRBD1 (6 bases). The germline gives CDR1 GTSNPN, CDR2 SVGIG (reference sequence). Trimming removed 3 bases from V and 3 bases from J, with 12 bases in between. The CDR3 contains 13 residues. In DNA, the CDR3 is TGTGCCTGGAGCCGGACAGTGAACTACGAGCAGTACTTC. Its protein product is CAWSRTVNYEQYF.

This chain uses TRBV5-1 with TRBJ1-1, with 9 bases that match TRBD1. Germline V gives CDR1 SGHRS, CDR2 YFSETQ. Trimming removed 3 bases from V and 3 bases from J; junction bases left unmatched: 6. The CDR3 is 15 amino acids. The CDR3 DNA is TGCGCCAGCAGCTCGACAGGGGGTGAATACACTGAAGCTTTCTTT. Its protein is CASSSTGGEYTEAFF. Supplemented by reference TRBV5-1 and TRBJ1-1, the full variable domain reads KAGVTQTPRYLIKTRGQQVTLSCSPISGHRSVSWYQQTPGQGLQFLFEYFSETQRNKGNFPGRFSGRQFSNSRSEMNVSTLELGDSALYLCASSSTGGEYTEAFFGQGTRLTVV.

V is TRBV4-2 and J is TRBJ2-7, with D possibly TRBD2 on 5 matching bases. This CDR3 has 11 amino acids. Trimming cost V 2 bases and J 6 bases, with 5 bases left between them. CDR1 is LGHNA and CDR2 is YNFKEQ in the germline V gene. The CDR3 sequence is CASSQSGEQYF. The CDR3 bases are TGTGCCAGCAGCCAAAGCGGCGAGCAGTACTTC.

CDR3 amino acids: CASSYSGQGIYEQYF. Here the CDR3 DNA reads TGTGCCAGCAGTTACTCGGGACAGGGGATATACGAGCAGTACTTC. The chain combines TRBV6-5 with TRBJ2-7; 10 bases fit TRBD1. The V segment lost 0 bases and the J segment 4 bases; nucleotides outside the gene matches: 3. Germline V CDR1 and CDR2: MNHEY, SVGAGI. This CDR3 is built from 15 residues.